This T cell receptor (beta chain) was documented in a study of human T cells and chemical hapten exposure. On the study more broadly: Per-sample TCR yield variability stemmed mainly from small pooled library volume differences. Notes on the study in general: Donors' alopecia may make their immune response differ from healthy people's.

The germline gives CDR1 SQVTM, CDR2 ANQGSEA. The CDR3 consists of 13 residues. With 8 bases clipped from V and 3 bases from J, the junction kept 5 bases outside the gene matches. The sample's time point: pre-sensitization, week 0. The treatment was: therapeutic diphenylcyclopropenone sensitization with weekly scalp DPC. Before extraction, the whole blood was not fractionated, and total RNA was taken from it. One entry per CDR3 protein results from TCRdb running MiXCR on the RACE reads. The sample has roughly 50,000 distinct CDR3 sequences, 9.5% to 10% seen once. This clonotype was seen repeatedly, ten times or more. Its matching antigen is unknown.

V gene TRBV29-1 combines with J gene TRBJ2-5, with 11 bases fitting TRBD1. This receptor was identified in a woman aged 30 to 39 with alopecia areata. Some clones in this sample may be carry-over from other donors' samples. The material sequenced was whole blood, taken in connection with sensitization to the hapten diphenylcyclopropenone (DPC). CDR3 coding DNA: TGCAGCCTGCGGACAGGGGGCGAAGAGACCCAGTACTTC. Translation gives CSLRTGGEETQYF.